This TCR beta chain was identified during a study of T cell changes during pregnancy in multiple sclerosis. This clone was recorded a few times. Germline CDR1 is SGHDN and CDR2 is FVKESK. The CDR3 totals 13 residues. V lost 1 base, J lost 1 base, and 5 bases lay in between. Profiling relied on immunoSEQ multiplex PCR, and the TCRdb table lists in-frame clones only, not all of them. The data contain more than 55,000 clones, 75% to 95% of them singletons. This sequence joins TRBV14 and TRBJ2-7; D is unresolved. The clonotype was recovered from a female donor in good health, enrolled as a control in a pregnancy study. This sample comprised peripheral blood, obtained in the first trimester of pregnancy. Written as DNA, the CDR3 is TGTGCCAGCAGCCAAGTGGCATCCTACGAGCAGTACTTC. It yields the protein CASSQVASYEQYF.